The 32 T cell receptor beta chains below were found in one sample sequenced in a study of T-cell reconstitution after alpha-beta-depleted transplantation in children. Researchers prepared the TCRbeta library using unique molecular identifiers, the study reports. TCRdb fed the PCR reads into MiXCR, producing one record per CDR3 protein. The sample has 450,000 to 500,000 distinct CDR3 sequences; under 15% are singletons. The sample consisted of PBMCs from the stem cell graft donor, taken from the stem cell graft. All receptors derive from a human donor who donated a stem cell graft to a child with combined immunodeficiency.

This clonotype came up a few times. CDR3 sequence reads: CASSQDNDSGETQYF. DNA for the CDR3: TGCGCCAGCAGCCAAGATAATGACAGTGGAGAGACCCAGTACTTC. The gene calls are TRBV4-3 and TRBJ2-5, with a possible D match to TRBD1 (5 bases). The CDR3 is 15 residues long. Germline CDR1 LGHNA, CDR2 YSLEER. The ends were cut back, 0 bases at V and 4 bases at J, with 12 bases in the middle.

This chain links TRBV7-9 with TRBJ1-2, with 9 bases lining up with TRBD1. After removal of 1 base from V and 8 bases from J, the junction contained 11 bases not matched to a gene. Germline CDR1 SEHNR, CDR2 FQNEAQ (reference sequence). This CDR3 is 16 amino acids long. This CDR3 reads CASSLEARTGARGYTF. The CDR3 DNA reads TGTGCCAGCAGCTTAGAGGCACGGACAGGGGCCAGGGGCTACACCTTC.

In its sample, this clonotype was seen a few times. CDR3 sequence: CASSQQGTPYEQYF. CDR3 sequence (DNA): TGTGCCAGCTCGCAACAGGGGACCCCCTACGAGCAGTACTTC. The chain links TRBV18 to TRBJ2-7; TRBD1 agrees at 7 bases. V dropped 6 bases and J dropped 2; count of bases not matched to a gene: 7. Germline CDR1 reads KGHSH; CDR2 reads LQKENI. CDR3 length equals 14 residues.

This clonotype was observed a few times. V usage is TRBV20-1 and J usage is TRBJ2-3, with 10 bases that match TRBD2. CDR3 length: 15 amino acids. The germline V gene has CDR1 DFQATT and CDR2 SNEGSKA (reference sequence). Trimming removed 0 bases from V and 6 bases from J; junction bases left unmatched: 6. CDR3 in amino acids: CSAREASGSGDTQYF. DNA for the CDR3: TGCAGTGCTAGAGAAGCTAGCGGGAGTGGTGATACGCAGTATTTT.

The chain uses TRBV4-2 and TRBJ1-1, with D perhaps TRBD1 (5 bases). The CDR3 runs to 16 residues. V was pared by 4 bases and J by 4 bases, with 19 bases between. The germline V gene has CDR1 LGHNA and CDR2 YNFKEQ. CDR3 protein: CASSPPGLHGGTEAFF. The CDR3 DNA is TGTGCCAGCAGCCCGCCGGGACTTCATGGCGGCACTGAAGCTTTCTTT.

The V call is TRBV11-2, the J call TRBJ2-2; the match to TRBD2 covers 14 bases. The CDR3 spans 18 residues. With 5 bases clipped from V and 5 bases from J, the junction kept 10 bases outside the gene matches. CDR1 is SGHAT, CDR2 FQNNGV, per germline. In nucleotides, the CDR3 is TGTGCCAGCAGCCCCCGACTAGCGGGGGGGCTCAGGACCGGGGAGCTGTTTTTT. Protein: CASSPRLAGGLRTGELFF. The full variable domain, in which reference TRBV11-2 and TRBJ2-2 provide the parts outside the CDR3, is EAGVAQSPRYKIIEKRQSVAFWCNPISGHATLYWYQQILGQGPKLLIQFQNNGVVDDSQLPKDRFSAERLKGVDSTLKIQPAKLEDSAVYLCASSPRLAGGLRTGELFFGEGSRLTVL.

This clonotype was recorded a few times. The chain couples TRBV6-2 or TRBV6-3 to TRBJ2-2, with a tentative D call TRBD2 (5 bases). With 2 bases removed from V and 3 bases from J, the gap between germline ends came to 13 bases. The CDR3 covers 16 residues. Per the germline V gene, CDR1 is MNHEY and CDR2 is SVGEGT. Here the CDR3 DNA reads TGTGCCAGCAGTTACCAACTCCTAGCTTACACCGGGGAGCTGTTTTTT. It codes for CASSYQLLAYTGELFF.

The chain has TRBV20-1 and TRBJ2-2; D unresolved. The V gene lost 6 bases and the J gene lost 0 bases, with 8 bases spanning the gap. This CDR3 contains 13 residues. Germline V lookup: CDR1 DFQATT, CDR2 SNEGSKA (reference sequence). The CDR3 region has the DNA TGCAGTGCGGACCAAACGAACACCGGGGAGCTGTTTTTT. Amino acid sequence: CSADQTNTGELFF.

This clonotype was seen a few times. The chain has TRBV5-1 and TRBJ1-1; no definite D call. Trimming removed 0 bases from V and 6 bases from J, with 6 bases in between. The CDR3 runs to 12 residues. The V gene's germline CDR1 is SGHRS and CDR2 YFSETQ. In DNA form, the CDR3 reads TGCGCCAGCAGCTTGGATCCCCCTGAAGCTTTCTTT. It yields the protein CASSLDPPEAFF.

The V call is TRBV9, the J call TRBJ2-2; TRBD1 is a possible D gene (6 bases). The V gene's germline CDR1 is SGDLS and CDR2 YYNGEE. V lost 2 bases to trimming and J lost 1 base, with 9 bases between them. The CDR3 has 15 residues. CDR3 in DNA: TGTGCCAGCAGCGTTCGACAGGTGAACACCGGGGAGCTGTTTTTT. It specifies CASSVRQVNTGELFF.

This clonotype was observed a few times. This chain connects TRBV20-1 to TRBJ2-7; TRBD1 aligns across 11 bases. The length of the CDR3 is 13 residues. Germline V lookup: CDR1 DFQATT, CDR2 SNEGSKA (reference sequence). V dropped 5 bases and J dropped 5; count of bases not matched to a gene: 5. CDR3 in amino acids: CSAPGQGVHEQYF. The CDR3 nucleotides read TGCAGTGCTCCGGGACAGGGGGTCCACGAGCAGTACTTC.

This clonotype occurred many times. V gene TRBV7-9 combines with J gene TRBJ2-3, with a tentative D call TRBD2 (6 bases). The CDR3 covers 15 residues. CDR1 and CDR2 (germline): SEHNR, FQNEAQ (reference sequence). Deletions cut 1 base from V and 6 bases from J, with 14 bases between. In DNA, the CDR3 is TGTGCCAGCAGCTTAGGGGAGGTTCTTGCGGATACGCAGTATTTT. Its translation: CASSLGEVLADTQYF.

The chain combines TRBV12-3 or TRBV12-4 with TRBJ2-2; perhaps TRBD1 as D (6 bases). The CDR3 loop spans 13 amino acids. V lost 6 bases to trimming and J lost 6 bases, with 11 bases between them. In DNA form, the CDR3 reads TGTGCCAGCAGGGCACAGGGCTCCGGGGAGCTGTTTTTT. Translation gives CASRAQGSGELFF.

This clonotype has only one observation. Possible read error: a much larger clone is one base away. The genes are TRBV11-2 and TRBJ1-2; D uncertain. Germline V lookup: CDR1 SGHAT, CDR2 FQNNGV. The CDR3 length is 14 residues. The chain's CDR3 is CSSSSGGGNYGYTF. In nucleotides, the CDR3 is TGTTCCAGCAGCTCCGGCGGCGGGAACTATGGCTACACCTTC.

This clonotype was observed many times. CDR3 sequence (DNA): TGTGCCAGCAGTTTAGCGCGTGGGGGCGGAGAAGCTTTCTTT. This codes for CASSLARGGGEAFF. The rearrangement joins TRBV12-3 or TRBV12-4 to TRBJ1-1; maybe TRBD1 (6 bases). Trimming pared 0 bases from V and 8 bases from J, leaving 13 bases between. The CDR3 is 14 residues long.

The genes are TRBV6-1 and TRBJ2-7; possible D gene TRBD2, 5 bases. V was shortened by 5 bases and J by 7 bases, with 18 bases between the two germline ends. The CDR3 has 14 amino acids. CDR1 is MNHNS, CDR2 SASEGT, per germline. The DNA for the CDR3 is TGTGCCAGCAGTCGCAATAGAGGGCCCTTAGAGCAGTACTTC. This translates into CASSRNRGPLEQYF.

This clonotype was recorded at least ten times. V gene TRBV12-3 or TRBV12-4 combines with J gene TRBJ2-7; perhaps TRBD2 as D (5 bases). Trimming left V 1 base short and J 5 bases short, with 6 bases between. This CDR3 has 12 amino acids. This CDR3 is CASSLGENEQYF. CDR3 in DNA: TGTGCCAGCAGTTTAGGGGAGAACGAGCAGTACTTC.

This rearrangement joins TRBV6-1 to TRBJ2-1, with D uncertain. In germline, CDR1 is MNHNS, CDR2 SASEGT. The V and J ends lost 3 bases and 1 base respectively, with 10 bases between them. The CDR3 contains 15 residues. In DNA, the CDR3 is TGTGCCAGCAGTGAGAATACCCGGTCCTACAATGAGCAGTTCTTC. This gives the protein CASSENTRSYNEQFF.

This clonotype was found many times. This sequence joins TRBV12-3 or TRBV12-4 and TRBJ2-7; 11 bases map to TRBD1. V gave up 1 base and J gave up 4 bases; unmatched junction bases: 3. This CDR3 contains 15 residues. The CDR3, as DNA: TGTGCCAGCAGTTTAGGTGGGACAGGGGGTTACGAGCAGTACTTC. Protein sequence: CASSLGGTGGYEQYF.

This sequence joins TRBV4-2 and TRBJ2-7; 12 bases agree with TRBD2. The length of the CDR3 is 19 residues. The V segment lost 0 bases and the J segment 2 bases; nucleotides outside the gene matches: 11. CDR1 is LGHNA, CDR2 YNFKEQ, per germline. The CDR3 loop is CASSQDHRGTSGSPYEQYF. In DNA, the CDR3 is TGTGCCAGCAGCCAAGATCACAGAGGGACTAGCGGGTCCCCCTACGAGCAGTACTTC.

The CDR3 DNA is TGCGCCAGCAGCGATGGGGAACTAGGGGGGGATGAGCAGTTCTTC. Its protein is CASSDGELGGDEQFF. This chain joins TRBV5-1 and TRBJ2-1, with D perhaps TRBD2 (7 bases). Trimming shortened V by 4 bases and J by 8 bases, and 19 bases separated the two germline ends. CDR1 and CDR2 (germline): SGHRS, YFSETQ. The CDR3 is made up of 15 amino acids.

This clonotype has ten or more counts. The rearrangement links TRBV20-1 to TRBJ2-7, with D perhaps matching TRBD2 (6 bases). The germline CDR1 and CDR2 sequences are DFQATT and SNEGSKA (reference sequence). Trimming pared 6 bases from V and 3 bases from J, leaving 15 bases between. The length of the CDR3 is 13 residues. This chain's CDR3 is CSARDSVFYEQYF. The CDR3 DNA is TGCAGTGCACGGGACTCAGTCTTCTACGAGCAGTACTTC.

In this sample, this clonotype turned up many times. The CDR3 DNA sequence: TGCGCCAGCAGCCAAGATCGGAGGGTCTACGAGCAGTACTTC. This translates into CASSQDRRVYEQYF. This chain uses TRBV4-3 with TRBJ2-7; D perhaps matches TRBD2 (6 bases). Trimming removed 0 bases at V and 3 bases at J, with 9 bases between. The V gene's germline CDR1 is LGHNA and CDR2 YSLEER. The CDR3 loop spans 14 amino acids.

The table lists this clonotype with many counts. V is TRBV27 and J is TRBJ1-5; D call uncertain. From germline, CDR1 is MNHEY and CDR2 SMNVEV (reference sequence). CDR3 length equals 15 residues. Deletions cut 4 bases from V and 2 bases from J, with 12 bases between. The DNA for the CDR3 is TGTGCCAGCAGTTACTCACCCGGGGGCAATCAGCCCCAGCATTTT. Its translation: CASSYSPGGNQPQHF.

The chain uses TRBV7-2 and TRBJ2-3; perhaps TRBD2 as D (5 bases). V gave up 1 base and J gave up 2 bases, with 7 bases separating them. Germline V lookup: CDR1 SGHTA, CDR2 FQGNSA. This CDR3 is built from 14 residues. The CDR3 DNA follows: TGTGCCAGCAGCTTAGGGACTGTCACAGATACGCAGTATTTT. Protein product: CASSLGTVTDTQYF.

This clonotype was picked up one time. CDR3 loop: CAFCFGQGGVEPTDTQYF. Here the CDR3 DNA reads TGTGCCTTCTGTTTCGGACAGGGAGGGGTAGAGCCGACAGATACGCAGTATTTT. The chain is built from TRBV2 and TRBJ2-3; perhaps TRBD1 as D (8 bases). The germline gives CDR1 SNHLY, CDR2 FYNNEI. Trimming cost V 11 bases and J 3 bases, with 30 bases left between them. CDR3 length: 18 amino acids.

The chain has TRBV10-3 and TRBJ2-3, with TRBD2 as a possible D gene (6 bases). CDR3 length equals 17 residues. Germline V gene data show CDR1 as ENHRY and CDR2 as SYGVKD. V was trimmed by 5 bases and J by 2 bases, leaving 20 bases between them. CDR3 region: CAISTDYSLTSTDTQYF. The CDR3 DNA reads as TGTGCCATCAGTACGGACTACTCCTTAACCTCCACAGATACGCAGTATTTT.

This clonotype came up many times. The chain is built from TRBV7-3 and TRBJ2-2, with D perhaps TRBD1 or TRBD2 (5 bases each). The CDR3 has 14 amino acids. Germline V gene sequence: CDR1 SGHTA, CDR2 FQGTGA. V lost 4 bases, J lost 6 bases, and 12 bases lay in between. CDR3 amino acids: CASSSGPGPGELFF. The DNA for the CDR3 is TGTGCCAGCAGCTCGGGACCTGGGCCCGGGGAGCTGTTTTTT. Supplemented by reference TRBV7-3 and TRBJ2-2, the full variable domain reads GAGVSQTPSNKVTEKGKYVELRCDPISGHTALYWYRQSLGQGPEFLIYFQGTGAADDSGLPNDRFFAVRPEGSVSTLKIQRTERGDSAVYLCASSSGPGPGELFFGEGSRLTVL.

The V call is TRBV7-9, the J call TRBJ2-7, with D unresolved. The CDR3 runs 14 residues. Germline values: CDR1 SEHNR, CDR2 FQNEAQ (reference sequence). The V end was cut by 1 base, the J end by 2 bases, with 9 bases between. CDR3 residues: CASSLVSAAYEQYF. As DNA, the CDR3 is TGTGCCAGCAGCTTAGTATCGGCAGCCTACGAGCAGTACTTC.

In this sample, this clonotype turned up many times. The J gene is TRBJ2-1, the V gene TRBV18; a possible D gene is TRBD2 (5 bases). With 2 bases removed from V and 1 base from J, the gap between germline ends came to 12 bases. The CDR3 totals 16 residues. The germline CDR1 and CDR2 sequences are KGHSH and LQKENI. The chain's CDR3 is CASSPFARRSYNEQFF. Here the CDR3 DNA reads TGTGCCAGCTCACCATTCGCGCGGAGGTCCTACAATGAGCAGTTCTTC.

This clonotype was seen more than once but under ten times. This rearrangement joins TRBV24-1 to TRBJ2-3; D is uncertain. V dropped 2 bases and J dropped 6 bases, with 17 bases sitting between them. The CDR3 runs 16 residues. CDR1 is KGHDR, CDR2 SFDVKD, per germline. CDR3 protein: CATSDSIGPWSDTQYF. CDR3 nucleotides: TGTGCCACCAGTGATTCCATAGGTCCGTGGTCTGATACGCAGTATTTT.

The gene calls are TRBV7-3 and TRBJ2-3, with 7 positions matching TRBD1. The CDR3 contains 16 residues. Germline V gene sequence: CDR1 SGHTA, CDR2 FQGTGA. V dropped 2 bases and J dropped 4; count of bases not matched to a gene: 9. CDR3 DNA: TGTGCCAGCAGCTTACTGACAGGGCGAAACTCAGATACGCAGTATTTT. Translating gives CASSLLTGRNSDTQYF.